This TCR beta chain derives from a study of shared clonotypes between healthy human individuals. Overall study findings and caveats: Non-shared clonotypes displayed generation probabilities falling below those of clonotypes present in all four donors.

Notes on this clone: Its antigen is as yet unknown.

Germline CDR1 and CDR2: SNHLY and FYNNEI. The CDR3 spans 14 residues. With V trimmed by 4 bases and J by 6 bases, 5 bases remained unmatched. Only in-frame clones appear in the TCRdb table, and some are missing; sequencing was by immunoSEQ multiplex PCR. The sample yields approximately 2,300,000 clones, roughly 90% seen once. Material: naive CD4+ T cells from PBMCs. As to subset: CD45RA+ positively selected. This chain connects TRBV2 to TRBJ2-3, with TRBD2 matching 9 bases. This TCR was sampled from a man between 18 and 29 years old in good health. Some clones in this sample may be carry-over from other donors' samples. CDR3: CASSGSGRLDTQYF. In nucleotides, the CDR3 is TGTGCCAGCAGTGGTAGCGGGAGACTGGATACGCAGTATTTT.